The 22 T cell receptor beta chains given below trace back to one sample, sequenced in a study of cytomegalovirus exposure and HLA in healthy donors. Amplification used 60 Vbeta primers and 13 Jbeta primers. The protocol was immunoSEQ multiplex PCR, while the TCRdb copy is restricted to in-frame clones and leaves out a portion. The table lists around 190,000 clones, roughly 80% of them singletons. The sample comprised PBMCs. These receptors were taken from a woman between 50 and 59 years old in good health and CMV-seronegative.

The gene calls are TRBV18 and TRBJ2-5, with D tentatively TRBD1 (5 bases). CDR3 length: 14 amino acids. V was trimmed by 0 bases and J by 5 bases, leaving 10 bases between them. CDR1 is KGHSH and CDR2 is LQKENI in the germline V gene. CDR3 coding DNA: TGTGCCAGCTCACCACCGGGGCAGCCCGAGACCCAGTACTTC. Protein product: CASSPPGQPETQYF.

This clone was detected only a few times. The gene calls are TRBV28 and TRBJ1-1, with unresolved D. Trimming pared 3 bases from V and 4 bases from J, leaving 3 bases between. The CDR3 consists of 11 residues. The V gene's germline CDR1 is MDHEN and CDR2 SYDVKM. The DNA of the CDR3 is TGTGCCAGCAGTTTCCGCACTGAAGCTTTCTTT. It is translated as CASSFRTEAFF.

The chain is built from TRBV6-5 and TRBJ2-5, with TRBD1 matching over 7 bases. Germline V lookup: CDR1 MNHEY, CDR2 SVGAGI. This CDR3 has 13 amino acids. Unmatched junction bases numbered 9, after V lost 3 bases and J lost 11 bases. The chain's CDR3 is CASSYELSRGQYF. CDR3 DNA: TGTGCCAGCAGTTATGAACTTTCCAGGGGGCAGTACTTC.

This clone came up a few times. V is TRBV13 and J is TRBJ2-7, with D perhaps TRBD1 (6 bases). Germline-derived CDR1 and CDR2 are PRHDT and FYEKMQ (reference sequence). With 4 bases removed from V and 7 bases from J, the gap between germline ends came to 20 bases. The CDR3 sequence is 15 residues long. CDR3 amino acids: CASSSGQRIGGEQYF. CDR3 sequence (DNA): TGTGCCAGCAGCTCCGGACAGAGAATTGGGGGTGAGCAGTACTTC.

The chain links TRBV28 to TRBJ1-1; 8 nucleotides align to TRBD1. The V and J ends lost 7 bases and 1 base, in that order; junction bases with no gene match: 14. The germline V gene has CDR1 MDHEN and CDR2 SYDVKM. This CDR3 region has 17 residues. For the CDR3, the DNA is TGTGCCAGCACCTACAGGGTTCGCAGGGGGCCGAACACTGAAGCTTTCTTT. This encodes CASTYRVRRGPNTEAFF.

The chain is built from TRBV29-1 and TRBJ2-7; weak D call: TRBD2 (6 bases). The CDR3 is 14 amino acids. With 4 bases removed from V and 7 bases from J, the gap between germline ends came to 20 bases. Germline V gene lookup returns CDR1 SQVTM and CDR2 ANQGSEA. The CDR3 DNA reads TGCAGCGTTGCCACTAGCCCTAGCTTTTTGGAGCAGTACTTC. It codes for CSVATSPSFLEQYF.

The chain is built from TRBV18 and TRBJ2-7; tentatively, D is TRBD1 (6 bases). V was pared by 3 bases and J by 5 bases, with 8 bases between. From germline, CDR1 is KGHSH and CDR2 LQKENI. The length of the CDR3 is 12 residues. DNA for the CDR3: TGTGCCAGCTCACCCAAGGGGGACGAGCAGTACTTC. This codes for CASSPKGDEQYF.

The chain joins TRBV18 to TRBJ1-1; D uncertain. Between the trimmed V and J ends, which lost 5 bases and 1 base, there was a span of 8 bases. This CDR3 spans 13 amino acids. Germline V lookup: CDR1 KGHSH, CDR2 LQKENI. The DNA of the CDR3 is TGTGCCAGCTCAGAGAAAACGAACACTGAAGCTTTCTTT. It translates to CASSEKTNTEAFF.

The chain carries TRBV29-1 and TRBJ1-4; D is possibly TRBD1 (6 bases). The V gene lost 6 bases and the J gene lost 7 bases, with 12 bases spanning the gap. The CDR3 covers 12 residues. Per the germline V gene, CDR1 is SQVTM and CDR2 is ANQGSEA. The CDR3 nucleotides are TGCAGCGTCCGGGACACTCTTGAAAAACTGTTTTTT. Translation: CSVRDTLEKLFF. The whole variable domain, remainder taken from reference TRBV29-1 and TRBJ1-4, is SAVISQKPSRDICQRGTSLTIQCQVDSQVTMMFWYRQQPGQSLTLIATANQGSEATYESGFVIDKFPISRPNLTFSTLTVSNMSPEDSSIYLCSVRDTLEKLFFGSGTQLSVL.

The chain links TRBV27 to TRBJ1-3; 7 bases match TRBD1. CDR1 is MNHEY and CDR2 is SMNVEV in the germline V gene (reference sequence). This CDR3 region has 15 residues. J lost 0 bases, V lost 4 bases, and 3 bases had no gene match. The CDR3 is CASSYRGSSGNTIYF. The DNA of the CDR3 is TGTGCCAGCAGTTACAGGGGAAGCTCTGGAAACACCATATATTTT.

The V call is TRBV27, the J call TRBJ2-5, with D perhaps matching TRBD2 (5 bases). Looked up from germline, CDR1 is MNHEY and CDR2 is SMNVEV (reference sequence). This CDR3 is built from 14 residues. The V end lost 5 bases, the J end lost 5 bases, and 15 bases lay between the germline ends. The CDR3 is CASSPRRGMETQYF. The DNA for the CDR3 is TGTGCCAGCAGTCCCCGCCGGGGAATGGAGACCCAGTACTTC.

The rearrangement links TRBV7-2 to TRBJ2-4; D call uncertain. With 1 base removed from V and 6 bases from J, the gap between germline ends came to 10 bases. CDR1 SGHTA and CDR2 FQGNSA come from the germline V gene. There are 14 residues in the CDR3. CDR3: CASSLGRIINIQYF. CDR3 DNA: TGTGCCAGCAGCTTAGGGCGGATCATAAACATTCAGTACTTC. Full variable domain (rest looked up from reference TRBV7-2 and TRBJ2-4): GAGVSQSPSNKVTEKGKDVELRCDPISGHTALYWYRQSLGQGLEFLIYFQGNSAPDKSGLPSDRFSAERTGGSVSTLTIQRTQQEDSAVYLCASSLGRIINIQYFGAGTRLSVL.

The rearrangement joins TRBV5-1 to TRBJ2-1; 11 bases are a match to TRBD2. Germline lookup yields CDR1 SGHRS and CDR2 YFSETQ. The V gene end was trimmed by 4 bases and the J gene end by 7 bases; junction bases not matched to a gene: 10. The CDR3 has 16 amino acids. This CDR3 is CASSPLAGGRGNEQFF. The CDR3, as DNA: TGCGCCAGCAGCCCCTTAGCGGGAGGGCGAGGGAATGAGCAGTTCTTC.

The chain couples TRBV2 to TRBJ1-4; 9 bases agree with TRBD1. CDR3 length: 16 amino acids. The J segment lost 3 bases and the V segment lost 5 bases, leaving 7 bases of the junction unmatched. Looked up from germline, CDR1 is SNHLY and CDR2 is FYNNEI. The CDR3 region is CASSPGQGPANEKLFF. The DNA of the CDR3 is TGTGCCAGCAGTCCGGGACAGGGTCCGGCTAATGAAAAACTGTTTTTT.

This clone was seen just once. The chain carries TRBV7-3 and TRBJ2-7; TRBD2 might be the D (6 bases). This CDR3 contains 17 residues. The germline V gene encodes CDR1 SGHTA and CDR2 FQGTGA. Trimming took off 5 bases at V and 0 bases at J, with 20 bases between the two ends. The CDR3 DNA is TGTGCCAGCAGCCCGGGCATGGGACGGGGAGGCTCCTACGAGCAGTACTTC. It specifies CASSPGMGRGGSYEQYF.

The chain couples TRBV7-3 to TRBJ2-1, with 9 nucleotides matching TRBD1. The CDR3 sequence is 16 residues long. J was trimmed by 1 base and V by 4 bases; bases with no gene match: 5. The germline gives CDR1 SGHTA, CDR2 FQGTGA. The CDR3 protein is CASSSLDRGSYNEQFF. The CDR3 region has the DNA TGTGCCAGCAGCTCCTTAGACAGGGGGTCCTACAATGAGCAGTTCTTC.

Only one count was recorded for this clone. The chain is built from TRBV6-6 and TRBJ2-7, with 10 bases matching TRBD2. V lost 0 bases to trimming and J lost 6 bases; unmatched junction nucleotides: 5. CDR1 and CDR2 from the germline V gene are MNHNY and SVGAGI (reference sequence). This CDR3 comprises 15 residues. The CDR3: CASSYSPGLASEQYF. For the CDR3, the DNA is TGTGCCAGCAGTTACTCCCCGGGACTAGCGAGCGAGCAGTACTTC.

J is TRBJ1-4 and V is TRBV7-9; D not certain. The CDR3 runs to 12 residues. Germline CDR1 is SEHNR and CDR2 is FQNEAQ (reference sequence). V lost 5 bases, J lost 4 bases, and 5 bases lay in between. Here the CDR3 reads CASSPYNEKLFF. The CDR3 DNA reads TGTGCCAGCAGCCCCTATAATGAAAAACTGTTTTTT. The full variable domain, completed using reference TRBV7-9 and TRBJ1-4, is DTGVSQNPRHKITKRGQNVTFRCDPISEHNRLYWYRQTLGQGPEFLTYFQNEAQLEKSRLLSDRFSAERPKGSFSTLEIQRTEQGDSAMYLCASSPYNEKLFFGSGTQLSVL.

CDR3 residues: CASSLRGRAEKLFF. The CDR3 DNA is TGTGCCAGCAGTCTCAGGGGCAGAGCGGAAAAACTGTTTTTT. The V and J genes are TRBV27 and TRBJ1-4; D may be TRBD1 (6 bases). Germline V gene sequence: CDR1 MNHEY, CDR2 SMNVEV (reference sequence). The CDR3 totals 14 residues. V was cut by 5 bases and J by 8 bases, with 15 bases left in between.

This chain joins TRBV9 and TRBJ2-7; D possibly corresponds to TRBD1 (5 bases). In germline, CDR1 is SGDLS, CDR2 YYNGEE. V lost 0 bases, J lost 5 bases, and 9 bases lay in between. The CDR3 contains 13 residues. CDR3 protein: CASSVGGFDEQYF. The CDR3 region has the DNA TGTGCCAGCAGCGTAGGGGGCTTCGACGAGCAGTACTTC.

Ten or more counts support this clone. The V and J genes are TRBV27 and TRBJ1-4; the match to TRBD1 covers 9 bases. The CDR3 sequence is 14 residues long. CDR1 and CDR2 (germline): MNHEY, SMNVEV (reference sequence). Trimming took 5 bases from V and 7 from J; bases not matched to a gene: 5. The CDR3 DNA reads as TGTGCCAGCAGTAGCGGGACAGGGAGTGAAAAACTGTTTTTT. Protein product: CASSSGTGSEKLFF.

The chain joins TRBV4-3 to TRBJ2-1, with D possibly matching TRBD2 (5 bases). CDR1 LGHNA and CDR2 YSLEER come from the germline V gene. The CDR3 extends over 14 amino acids. Trimming removed 1 base at V and 5 bases at J, with 9 bases between. The CDR3 region is CASSQGYGNNEQFF. Here the CDR3 DNA reads TGCGCCAGCAGCCAAGGGTACGGGAACAATGAGCAGTTCTTC.